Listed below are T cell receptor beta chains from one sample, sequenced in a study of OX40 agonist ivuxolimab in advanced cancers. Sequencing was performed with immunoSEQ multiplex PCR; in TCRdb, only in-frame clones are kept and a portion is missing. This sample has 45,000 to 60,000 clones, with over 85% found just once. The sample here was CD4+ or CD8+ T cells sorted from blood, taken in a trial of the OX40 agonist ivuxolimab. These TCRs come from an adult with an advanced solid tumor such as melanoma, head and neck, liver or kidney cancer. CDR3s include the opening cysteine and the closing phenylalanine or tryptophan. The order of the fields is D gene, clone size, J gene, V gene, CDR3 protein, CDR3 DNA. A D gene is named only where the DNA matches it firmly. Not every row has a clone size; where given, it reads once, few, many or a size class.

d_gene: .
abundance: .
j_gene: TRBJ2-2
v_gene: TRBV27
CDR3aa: CASSPWDGLTNTGELFF
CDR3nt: TGTGCCAGCAGCCCATGGGACGGACTAACGAACACCGGGGAGCTGTTTTTT

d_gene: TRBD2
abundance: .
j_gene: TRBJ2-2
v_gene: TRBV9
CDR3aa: CASRPGLAAGELFF
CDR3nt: TGTGCCAGCAGGCCGGGACTAGCAGCCGGGGAGCTGTTTTTT

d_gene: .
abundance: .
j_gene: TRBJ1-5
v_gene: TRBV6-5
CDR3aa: CASSYSQDTQQPQHF
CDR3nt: TGTGCCAGCAGTTACTCGCAGGATACTCAACAGCCCCAGCATTTT

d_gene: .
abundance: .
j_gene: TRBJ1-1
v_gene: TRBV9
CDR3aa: CASSVAEDRAFF
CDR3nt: TGTGCCAGCAGCGTAGCGGAAGACCGGGCTTTCTTT

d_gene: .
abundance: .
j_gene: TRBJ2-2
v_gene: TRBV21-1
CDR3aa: CASTGGTTGELFF
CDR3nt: TGTGCCAGCACCGGAGGGACAACCGGGGAGCTGTTTTTT

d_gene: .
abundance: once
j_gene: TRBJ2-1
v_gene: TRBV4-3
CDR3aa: CASSQDRGIGLYNEQFF
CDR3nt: TGCGCCAGCAGCCAAGATCGAGGGATTGGCCTTTACAATGAGCAGTTCTTC

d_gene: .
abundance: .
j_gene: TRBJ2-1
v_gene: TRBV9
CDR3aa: CASSVLLSGHEQFF
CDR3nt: TGTGCCAGCAGCGTTTTACTTTCGGGACATGAGCAGTTCTTC

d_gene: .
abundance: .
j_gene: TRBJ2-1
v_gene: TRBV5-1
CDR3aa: CASSEDLGDEQFF
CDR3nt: TGCGCCAGCAGTGAGGATCTAGGGGATGAGCAGTTCTTC

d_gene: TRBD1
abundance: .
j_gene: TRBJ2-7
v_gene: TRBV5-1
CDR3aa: CASSLSGTVYEQYF
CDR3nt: TGCGCCAGCAGCTTGAGTGGGACAGTCTACGAGCAGTACTTC

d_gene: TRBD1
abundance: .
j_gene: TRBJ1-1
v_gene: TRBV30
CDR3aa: CAWSVLGRDRAKIFEAFF
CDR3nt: TGTGCCTGGAGTGTACTGGGGAGGGACAGGGCCAAGATCTTTGAAGCTTTCTTT

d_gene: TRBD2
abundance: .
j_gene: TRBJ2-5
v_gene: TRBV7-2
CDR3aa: CASSRLAGERETQYF
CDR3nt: TGTGCCAGCAGCAGACTAGCGGGAGAGAGGGAGACCCAGTACTTC

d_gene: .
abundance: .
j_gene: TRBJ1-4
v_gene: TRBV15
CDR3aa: CATSLRGSNEKLFF
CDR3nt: TGTGCCACCAGCCTCCGGGGGTCTAATGAAAAACTGTTTTTT

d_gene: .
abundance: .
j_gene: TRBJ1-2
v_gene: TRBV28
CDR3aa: CASTRRQGYGYTF
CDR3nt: TGTGCCAGCACACGTAGGCAGGGGTATGGCTACACCTTC

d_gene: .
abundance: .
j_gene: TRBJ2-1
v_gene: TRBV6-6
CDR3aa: CASSYSLYYNEQFF
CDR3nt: TGTGCCAGCAGTTACTCGCTTTACTACAATGAGCAGTTCTTC

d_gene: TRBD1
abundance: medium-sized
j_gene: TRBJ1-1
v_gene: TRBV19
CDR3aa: CATAFFRTGTPEAFF
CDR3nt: TGTGCCACAGCTTTCTTTAGGACAGGGACCCCTGAAGCTTTCTTT

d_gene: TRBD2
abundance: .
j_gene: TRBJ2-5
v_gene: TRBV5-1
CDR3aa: CASSLSGGVETQYF
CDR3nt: TGCGCCAGCAGCTTAAGCGGGGGCGTAGAGACCCAGTACTTC

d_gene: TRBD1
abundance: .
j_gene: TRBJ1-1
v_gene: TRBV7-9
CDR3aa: CASSSDRGHTEAFF
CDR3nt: TGTGCCAGCAGCTCAGACAGGGGTCACACTGAAGCTTTCTTT

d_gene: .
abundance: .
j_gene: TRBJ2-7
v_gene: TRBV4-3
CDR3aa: CASSPALTLYEQYF
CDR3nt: TGCGCCAGCAGCCCGGCGTTAACCCTCTACGAGCAGTACTTC

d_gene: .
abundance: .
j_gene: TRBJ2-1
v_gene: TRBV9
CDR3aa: CASSGRDKSYNEQFF
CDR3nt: TGTGCCAGCAGCGGGCGGGACAAATCCTACAATGAGCAGTTCTTC

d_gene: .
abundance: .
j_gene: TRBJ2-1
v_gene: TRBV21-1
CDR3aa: CASSKYGGQGRVAQFF
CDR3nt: TGTGCCAGCAGCAAATACGGCGGACAGGGGAGGGTGGCGCAGTTCTTC

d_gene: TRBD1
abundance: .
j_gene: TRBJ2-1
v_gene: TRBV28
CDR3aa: CASKGGLTEQFF
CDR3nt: TGTGCCAGCAAAGGGGGCTTAACTGAGCAGTTCTTC

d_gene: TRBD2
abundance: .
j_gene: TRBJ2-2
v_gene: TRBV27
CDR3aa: CASSDPGLAGSGELFF
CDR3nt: TGTGCCAGCAGTGATCCGGGACTAGCGGGATCCGGGGAGCTGTTTTTT

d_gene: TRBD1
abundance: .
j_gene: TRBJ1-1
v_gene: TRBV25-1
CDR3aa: CASSGGQWGTEAFF
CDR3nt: TGTGCCAGCAGTGGGGGACAGTGGGGGACTGAAGCTTTCTTT

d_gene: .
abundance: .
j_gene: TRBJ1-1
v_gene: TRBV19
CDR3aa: CASYSLTGPAAEAFF
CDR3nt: TGTGCCAGCTACTCCCTCACAGGGCCCGCCGCTGAAGCTTTCTTT

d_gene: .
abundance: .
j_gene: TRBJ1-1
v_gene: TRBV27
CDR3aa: CASTTGGGRNTEAFF
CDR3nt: TGTGCCAGCACCACTGGAGGCGGGAGGAACACTGAAGCTTTCTTT

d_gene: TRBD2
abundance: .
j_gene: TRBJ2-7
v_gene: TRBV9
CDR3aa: CASSLSGDGYEQYF
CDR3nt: TGTGCCAGCAGTCTTAGCGGGGACGGGTACGAGCAGTACTTC

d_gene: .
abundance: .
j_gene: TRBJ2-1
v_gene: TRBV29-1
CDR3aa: CSVQRPGYNEQFF
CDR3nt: TGCAGCGTGCAACGCCCGGGATACAATGAGCAGTTCTTC

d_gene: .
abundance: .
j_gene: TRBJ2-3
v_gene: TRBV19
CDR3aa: CASSITSVYPDTQYF
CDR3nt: TGTGCCAGTAGTATAACCTCAGTTTACCCAGATACGCAGTATTTT

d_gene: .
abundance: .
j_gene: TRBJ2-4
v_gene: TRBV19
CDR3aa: CASSTHSMGVPGDIQYF
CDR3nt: TGTGCCAGTAGTACCCACTCCATGGGGGTCCCCGGGGACATTCAGTACTTC

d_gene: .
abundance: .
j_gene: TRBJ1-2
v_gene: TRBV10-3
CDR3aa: CAISESLATERYGYTF
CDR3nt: TGTGCCATCAGTGAGTCCCTAGCGACGGAGCGGTATGGCTACACCTTC

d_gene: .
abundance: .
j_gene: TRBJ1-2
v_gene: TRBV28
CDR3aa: CASRHAYGYTF
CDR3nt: TGTGCCAGCAGACATGCCTATGGCTACACCTTC

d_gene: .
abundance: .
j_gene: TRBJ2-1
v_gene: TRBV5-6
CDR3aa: CASSPGDSGNEQFF
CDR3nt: TGTGCCAGCAGCCCTGGTGATAGCGGCAATGAGCAGTTCTTC

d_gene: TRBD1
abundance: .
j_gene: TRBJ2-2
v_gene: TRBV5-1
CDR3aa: CASSQTGPGELFF
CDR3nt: TGCGCCAGCAGCCAGACAGGGCCCGGGGAGCTGTTTTTT

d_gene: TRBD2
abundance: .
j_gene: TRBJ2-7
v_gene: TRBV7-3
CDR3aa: CASSSTSGKYF
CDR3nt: TGTGCCAGCAGCTCGACTAGCGGAAAGTACTTC

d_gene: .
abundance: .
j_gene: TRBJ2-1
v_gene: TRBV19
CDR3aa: CASSGQGVNEQFF
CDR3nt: TGTGCCAGTAGTGGTCAGGGTGTTAATGAGCAGTTCTTC

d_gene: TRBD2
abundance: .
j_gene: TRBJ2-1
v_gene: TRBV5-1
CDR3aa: CASSLLLARYSYNEQFF
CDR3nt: TGCGCCAGCAGCCTTTTACTAGCGAGATACTCCTACAATGAGCAGTTCTTC

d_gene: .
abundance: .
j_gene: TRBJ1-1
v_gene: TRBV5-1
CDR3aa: CASSFGGEGFEAFF
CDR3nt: TGCGCCAGCAGCTTCGGAGGGGAGGGGTTTGAAGCTTTCTTT

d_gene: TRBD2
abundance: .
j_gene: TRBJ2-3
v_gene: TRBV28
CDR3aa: CASSSSGADTQYF
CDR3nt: TGTGCCAGCAGTTCCAGCGGGGCTGATACGCAGTATTTT

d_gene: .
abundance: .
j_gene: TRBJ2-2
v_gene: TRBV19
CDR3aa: CASRNYPGTGELFF
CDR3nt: TGTGCCAGTAGAAACTACCCGGGCACCGGGGAGCTGTTTTTT

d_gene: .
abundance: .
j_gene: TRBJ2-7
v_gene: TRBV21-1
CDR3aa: CASSKAHGLGYEQYF
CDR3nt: TGTGCCAGCAGCAAAGCGCACGGGTTGGGCTACGAGCAGTACTTC

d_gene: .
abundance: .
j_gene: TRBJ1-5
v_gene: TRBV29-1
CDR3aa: CSARNQGVNQPQHF
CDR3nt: TGCAGCGCCCGAAACCAGGGAGTCAATCAGCCCCAGCATTTT

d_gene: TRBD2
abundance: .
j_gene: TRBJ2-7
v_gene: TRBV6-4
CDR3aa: CASSVLAGYEQYF
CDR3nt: TGTGCCAGCAGTGTTCTAGCGGGATACGAGCAGTACTTC

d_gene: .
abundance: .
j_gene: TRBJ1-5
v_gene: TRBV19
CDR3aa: CASILPTRNQPQHF
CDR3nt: TGTGCCAGTATACTACCCACCCGCAATCAGCCCCAGCATTTT

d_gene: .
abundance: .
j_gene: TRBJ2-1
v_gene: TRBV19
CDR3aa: CASSIPGAEQFF
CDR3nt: TGTGCCAGTAGTATCCCGGGAGCTGAGCAGTTCTTC

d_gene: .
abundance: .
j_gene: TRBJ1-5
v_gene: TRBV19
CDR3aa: CASSFPFSNQPQHF
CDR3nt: TGTGCCAGTAGTTTCCCTTTTTCCAATCAGCCCCAGCATTTT

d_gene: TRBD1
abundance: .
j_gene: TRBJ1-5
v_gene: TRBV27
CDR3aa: CASSSTGDYSNQPQHF
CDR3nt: TGTGCCAGCAGTTCTACAGGGGATTATAGCAATCAGCCCCAGCATTTT

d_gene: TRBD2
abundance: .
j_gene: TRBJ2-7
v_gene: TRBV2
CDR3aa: CASSGLGLAGIYEQYF
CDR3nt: TGTGCCAGCAGTGGATTGGGACTAGCGGGAATCTACGAGCAGTACTTC

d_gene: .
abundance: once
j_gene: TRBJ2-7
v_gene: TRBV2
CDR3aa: CASSESAGLSYEQYF
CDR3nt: TGTGCCAGCAGTGAATCGGCCGGCCTCTCCTACGAGCAGTACTTC

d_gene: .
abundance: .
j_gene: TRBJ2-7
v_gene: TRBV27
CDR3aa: CASSLGGRLEQYF
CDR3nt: TGTGCCAGCAGTTTAGGGGGGCGGTTGGAGCAGTACTTC

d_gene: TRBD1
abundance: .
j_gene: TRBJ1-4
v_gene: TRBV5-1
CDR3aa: CASSGGDRDSEKLFF
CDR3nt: TGCGCCAGCAGCGGTGGGGACAGGGACTCAGAAAAACTGTTTTTT

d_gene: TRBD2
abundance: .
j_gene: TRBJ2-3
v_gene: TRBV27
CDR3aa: CASSLVGTSGFSSTDTQYF
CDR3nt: TGTGCCAGCAGTTTAGTTGGGACTAGCGGCTTCTCTAGCACAGATACGCAGTATTTT

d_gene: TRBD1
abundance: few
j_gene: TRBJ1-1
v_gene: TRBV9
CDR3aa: CASSPDRGAEAFF
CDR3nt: TGTGCCAGCAGCCCGGACAGGGGTGCTGAAGCTTTCTTT

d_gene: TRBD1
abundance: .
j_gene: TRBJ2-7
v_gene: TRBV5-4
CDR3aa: CASSPWDRESYEQYF
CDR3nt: TGTGCCAGCAGCCCGTGGGACAGGGAATCCTACGAGCAGTACTTC

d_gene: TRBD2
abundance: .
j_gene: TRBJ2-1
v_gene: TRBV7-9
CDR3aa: CASSLLSSGSSYNEQFF
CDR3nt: TGTGCCAGCAGCTTACTATCTAGCGGGTCCTCCTACAATGAGCAGTTCTTC

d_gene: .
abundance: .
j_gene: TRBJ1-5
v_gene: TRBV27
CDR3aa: CASAGGNQPQHF
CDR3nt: TGTGCCAGTGCAGGGGGCAATCAGCCCCAGCATTTT

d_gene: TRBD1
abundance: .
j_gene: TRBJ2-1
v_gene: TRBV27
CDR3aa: CASSLQGRDRKFF
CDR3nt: TGTGCCAGCAGTTTACAAGGTCGGGACAGAAAGTTCTTC

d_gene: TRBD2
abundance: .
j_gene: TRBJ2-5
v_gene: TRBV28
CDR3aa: CASESGLAGRNQETQYF
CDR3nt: TGTGCCAGCGAATCCGGACTAGCGGGACGGAACCAAGAGACCCAGTACTTC

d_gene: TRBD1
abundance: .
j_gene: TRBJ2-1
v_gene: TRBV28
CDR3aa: CASSLGTGGVEQFF
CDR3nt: TGTGCCAGCAGTTTAGGGACAGGGGGCGTTGAGCAGTTCTTC

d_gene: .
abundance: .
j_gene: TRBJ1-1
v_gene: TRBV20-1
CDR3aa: CSARWGTEAFF
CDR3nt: TGCAGTGCTAGGTGGGGCACTGAAGCTTTCTTT

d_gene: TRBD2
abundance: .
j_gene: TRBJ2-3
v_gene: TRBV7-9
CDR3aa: CASSLALAGGKSDTQYF
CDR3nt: TGTGCCAGCAGCTTAGCGCTAGCGGGGGGTAAATCAGATACGCAGTATTTT